Following are 29 T cell receptor beta chains from one sample sequenced in a study of metastatic and nonmetastatic thyroid tumors. From the PCR reads, TCRdb re-called clones with MiXCR. In the table there are some 25,000 clones, roughly a fifth of which are singletons. Patients were all untreated before their thyroid surgery. The source material was blood. These receptors originate from a male donor with papillary thyroid cancer or a benign thyroid nodule (not recorded which). Some clones in this sample may be carry-over from other donors' samples.

This clone has at least ten counts. The chain employs TRBV2 and TRBJ1-3; 7 nucleotides align to TRBD1. Germline V gene sequence: CDR1 SNHLY, CDR2 FYNNEI. V gave up 6 bases and J gave up 0 bases; unmatched junction bases: 8. This CDR3 comprises 16 residues. The CDR3 DNA follows: TGTGCCAGCAGAGACAGGGCTATCCTCTCTGGAAACACCATATATTTT. Translated, it gives CASRDRAILSGNTIYF. Based on the CDR3 plus reference TRBV2 and TRBJ1-3, the full variable domain is EPEVTQTPSHQVTQMGQEVILRCVPISNHLYFYWYRQILGQKVEFLVSFYNNEISEKSEIFDDQFSVERPDGSNFTLKIRSTKLEDSAMYFCASRDRAILSGNTIYFGEGSWLTVV.

This sequence joins TRBV27 and TRBJ1-1; D remains unclear. This CDR3 has 13 residues. Trimming pared 2 bases from V and 5 bases from J, leaving 9 bases between. The germline V gene encodes CDR1 MNHEY and CDR2 SMNVEV (reference sequence). In DNA, the CDR3 is TGTGCCAGCAGTTTAGGCCCAAGGACTGAAGCTTTCTTT. Translating it yields CASSLGPRTEAFF.

The chain employs TRBV4-1 and TRBJ1-5; no clear D. V lost 0 bases to trimming and J lost 4 bases, with 7 bases between them. The CDR3 has 14 amino acids. CDR1 is MGHRA, CDR2 YSYEKL, per germline. CDR3 nucleotide sequence: TGCGCCAGCAGCCAAGAACTTTGGAATCAGCCCCAGCATTTT. As protein: CASSQELWNQPQHF.

This clone was counted only a few times. An end of the junction differs from the germline gene, which may be a read error. The chain employs TRBV6-1 and TRBJ2-1; D is unclear. The germline V gene encodes CDR1 MNHNS and CDR2 SASEGT. CDR3 length equals 15 residues. CDR3 sequence (DNA): TGTGCTAGCAGTACCCCCCGAGAGCTTTTCAATGATCAGTTCTTC. Protein: CASSTPRELFNDQFF.

The sample holds many counts of this clone. V and J are TRBV13 and TRBJ2-7; 9 nucleotides line up with TRBD2. This CDR3 contains 14 residues. Germline V gene lookup returns CDR1 PRHDT and CDR2 FYEKMQ (reference sequence). Trimming took 6 bases from V and 3 from J; bases not matched to a gene: 6. The CDR3 DNA follows: TGTGCCAGCAGGAGAGCGGGGGGCAGCTACGAGCAGTACTTC. Its protein product is CASRRAGGSYEQYF.

CDR3 DNA sequence: TGCGCCAGCAGCTTGGTGGCGACTAGCGATAAAGATACGCAGTATTTT. Translated: CASSLVATSDKDTQYF. This chain uses TRBV5-1 with TRBJ2-3, with 8 nucleotides matching TRBD2. Germline V CDR1 and CDR2: SGHRS, YFSETQ. The CDR3 length is 16 residues. V dropped 0 bases and J dropped 5; count of bases not matched to a gene: 8. Supplemented by reference TRBV5-1 and TRBJ2-3, the full variable domain reads KAGVTQTPRYLIKTRGQQVTLSCSPISGHRSVSWYQQTPGQGLQFLFEYFSETQRNKGNFPGRFSGRQFSNSRSEMNVSTLELGDSALYLCASSLVATSDKDTQYFGPGTRLTVL.

The chain couples TRBV5-1 to TRBJ1-1; D perhaps matches TRBD1 (6 bases). In germline, CDR1 is SGHRS, CDR2 YFSETQ. Trimming took off 4 bases at V and 7 bases at J, with 11 bases between the two ends. The CDR3 spans 12 residues. Written as DNA, the CDR3 is TGCGCCAGCAGCCGATCAGGGGTTGAAGCTTTCTTT. The encoded protein is CASSRSGVEAFF. Based on the CDR3 plus reference TRBV5-1 and TRBJ1-1, the full variable domain is KAGVTQTPRYLIKTRGQQVTLSCSPISGHRSVSWYQQTPGQGLQFLFEYFSETQRNKGNFPGRFSGRQFSNSRSEMNVSTLELGDSALYLCASSRSGVEAFFGQGTRLTVV.

This clone showed up many times. J is TRBJ2-7 and V is TRBV30; 8 bases align to TRBD2. Trimming removed 1 base from V and 5 bases from J; junction bases left unmatched: 7. The CDR3 loop spans 14 amino acids. CDR1 GTSNPN and CDR2 SVGIG come from the germline V gene (reference sequence). Here the CDR3 DNA reads TGTGCCTGGAGTGACTTAGCGGGGTCTCACGAGCAGTACTTC. The encoded protein is CAWSDLAGSHEQYF.

This clone was found many times. V is TRBV5-1 and J is TRBJ2-2; D not certain. V dropped 4 bases and J dropped 1 base, with 11 bases sitting between them. CDR3 size: 15 residues. Germline V gene data show CDR1 as SGHRS and CDR2 as YFSETQ. CDR3 region: CASSVKAQNTGELFF. CDR3 in DNA: TGCGCCAGCAGCGTGAAGGCGCAGAACACCGGGGAGCTGTTTTTT.

This chain uses TRBV4-1 with TRBJ2-1, with TRBD2 matching over 7 bases. CDR1 MGHRA and CDR2 YSYEKL come from the germline V gene. V shed 4 bases, J shed 7 bases, and the junction held 13 bases outside the gene matches. The CDR3 spans 16 residues. The CDR3 sequence is CASSRRRAGDRNEQFF. The CDR3 DNA is TGCGCCAGCAGCCGGCGCCGGGCGGGGGATAGGAATGAGCAGTTCTTC.

This clone was counted ten times or more. This chain joins TRBV29-1 and TRBJ2-7, with D possibly matching TRBD1 (5 bases). The CDR3 totals 13 residues. Germline V gives CDR1 SQVTM, CDR2 ANQGSEA. V was trimmed by 0 bases and J by 1 base, leaving 7 bases between them. The CDR3 spells CSVEDRTSYEQYF. The CDR3, as DNA: TGCAGCGTTGAAGACAGGACATCCTACGAGCAGTACTTC.

Relative to its sample, this clone is medium-sized. The CDR3 sequence is CSAQDRGAAGGSYEQYF. The CDR3 DNA follows: TGCAGTGCGCAAGACAGGGGAGCAGCGGGGGGCTCCTACGAGCAGTACTTC. This sequence joins TRBV20-1 and TRBJ2-7, with D perhaps TRBD2 (9 bases). Trimming took off 6 bases at V and 0 bases at J, with 24 bases between the two ends. CDR3 length: 17 amino acids. CDR1 and CDR2 from the germline V gene are DFQATT and SNEGSKA (reference sequence).

In its sample, this clone was seen a few times. This chain links TRBV24-1 with TRBJ1-4, with 7 bases matching TRBD1. J lost 7 bases, V lost 4 bases, and 11 bases had no gene match. Germline V gene data show CDR1 as KGHDR and CDR2 as SFDVKD. This CDR3 region has 16 residues. The CDR3 DNA reads as TGTGCCACCAGTGAGACAGGGTCCCACTGGGGTGAAAAACTGTTTTTT. Protein product: CATSETGSHWGEKLFF.

With respect to this clone: A junction boundary mismatches the germline segment, possibly from a read error. This chain uses TRBV28 with TRBJ1-1; no clear D gene. The germline V gene encodes CDR1 MDHEN and CDR2 SYDVKM. This CDR3 is 13 amino acids long. CDR3 nucleotides: TGCGCCAGCCGTCCGGGTCCGAACACTGAAGCTTTCTTT. Translated: CASRPGPNTEAFF.

The rearrangement joins TRBV2 to TRBJ1-1; D is unresolved. CDR1 is SNHLY and CDR2 is FYNNEI in the germline V gene. The V end lost 3 bases, the J end lost 2 bases, and 13 bases lay between the germline ends. This CDR3 contains 15 residues. CDR3 sequence (DNA): TGTGCCAGCAGTGATACCTGGTGTCGCAACACTGAAGCTTTCTTT. Translated, it gives CASSDTWCRNTEAFF. The full variable domain, completed using reference TRBV2 and TRBJ1-1, is EPEVTQTPSHQVTQMGQEVILRCVPISNHLYFYWYRQILGQKVEFLVSFYNNEISEKSEIFDDQFSVERPDGSNFTLKIRSTKLEDSAMYFCASSDTWCRNTEAFFGQGTRLTVV.

This clone was observed many times. The rearrangement links TRBV6-1 to TRBJ1-1; 9 bases match TRBD1. The junction had 6 bases not matched to a gene; V was cut back by 5 bases and J by 5 bases. Per germline, CDR1 MNHNS and CDR2 SASEGT. This CDR3 is 14 amino acids long. The DNA for the CDR3 is TGTGCCAGCAGTTCCGGACAGGGGAAAACTGAAGCTTTCTTT. Protein sequence: CASSSGQGKTEAFF.

The rearrangement links TRBV28 to TRBJ2-7; possible D gene TRBD2, 6 bases. This CDR3 region has 14 residues. Germline lookup yields CDR1 MDHEN and CDR2 SYDVKM. The germline V and J ends were trimmed by 6 bases and 3 bases, with 15 bases remaining between them. The CDR3 is CASSLGLQVYEQYF. The CDR3 nucleotides are TGTGCCAGCAGCCTGGGACTCCAAGTCTACGAGCAGTACTTC.

The sample holds many counts of this clone. Other DNA sequences of this sample code for an identical CDR3. The V gene is TRBV6-1, the J gene TRBJ2-2; D is unclear. CDR1 is MNHNS and CDR2 is SASEGT in the germline V gene. The CDR3 loop spans 12 amino acids. The ends were cut back, 6 bases at V and 6 bases at J, with 8 bases in the middle. The CDR3 reads CASSPTAGELFF. Written as DNA, the CDR3 is TGTGCCAGCAGCCCCACGGCCGGGGAGCTGTTTTTT.

There are many counts of this clone. The rearrangement links TRBV9 to TRBJ2-1; perhaps D is TRBD1 or TRBD2 (6 bases each). The CDR3 has 13 amino acids. In germline, CDR1 is SGDLS, CDR2 YYNGEE. The germline V and J ends were trimmed by 0 bases and 10 bases, with 11 bases remaining between them. The CDR3 is CASSVGGAGEQFF. CDR3 DNA sequence: TGTGCCAGCAGCGTAGGGGGGGCCGGGGAGCAGTTCTTC.

V is TRBV24-1 and J is TRBJ2-1, with D possibly TRBD2 on 5 matching bases. V was trimmed by 3 bases and J by 8 bases, leaving 13 bases between them. This CDR3 has 14 residues. CDR1 KGHDR and CDR2 SFDVKD come from the germline V gene. This CDR3 is CATSDLRVRHEQFF. The CDR3 nucleotides read TGTGCCACCAGTGATCTGCGGGTTCGGCATGAGCAGTTCTTC.

The chain uses TRBV7-3 and TRBJ2-1, with TRBD2 matching over 8 bases. The CDR3 length is 13 residues. With 7 bases clipped from V and 4 bases from J, the junction kept 3 bases outside the gene matches. Germline V gene sequence: CDR1 SGHTA, CDR2 FQGTGA. The CDR3: CASTPGGYNEQFF. The CDR3 DNA is TGTGCCAGCACCCCGGGAGGGTACAATGAGCAGTTCTTC.

By proportion, this clone is medium-sized. This chain connects TRBV25-1 to TRBJ2-3; D is undetermined. Germline-derived CDR1 and CDR2 are MGHDK and SYGVNS. Trimming took 0 bases from V and 2 from J, leaving 12 bases between them. CDR3 length: 16 amino acids. CDR3 loop: CASSEYLSGSTDTQYF. Written as DNA, the CDR3 is TGTGCCAGCAGTGAATATCTGTCCGGGTCCACAGATACGCAGTATTTT.

This clone was picked up a small number of times. This chain joins TRBV24-1 and TRBJ2-1; 10 nucleotides match TRBD1. J lost 8 bases, V lost 9 bases, and 6 bases had no gene match. Germline assignment: CDR1 KGHDR and CDR2 SFDVKD. CDR3 length equals 13 residues. For the CDR3, the DNA is TGTGCCACCCGGGACAGGGGCTTCGATGAGCAGTTCTTC. Residues: CATRDRGFDEQFF.

This clone occurred a few times. V usage is TRBV15 and J usage is TRBJ1-3; D remains ambiguous. The CDR3 is 17 amino acids. Looked up from germline, CDR1 is LNHNV and CDR2 is YYDKDF (reference sequence). Trimming shortened V by 1 base and J by 5 bases, and 18 bases separated the two germline ends. The CDR3 loop reads CATSRGVVRVCRNTIYF. The CDR3 DNA reads as TGTGCCACCAGCAGAGGTGTGGTGCGAGTATGTAGAAACACCATATATTTT. The variable domain in full, with the rest retrieved from reference TRBV15 and TRBJ1-3, is DAMVIQNPRYQVTQFGKPVTLSCSQTLNHNVMYWYQQKSSQAPKLLFHYYDKDFNNEADTPDNFQSRRPNTSFCFLDIRSPGLGDTAMYLCATSRGVVRVCRNTIYFGEGSWLTVV.

This clone was seen at least ten times. The chain joins TRBV15 to TRBJ2-2, with 10 bases fitting TRBD1. This CDR3 spans 16 amino acids. The V gene end was trimmed by 0 bases and the J gene end by 5 bases; junction bases not matched to a gene: 3. The germline gives CDR1 LNHNV, CDR2 YYDKDF (reference sequence). CDR3 coding DNA: TGTGCCACCAGCAGAGATATGGGACAGGGGACCGGGGAGCTGTTTTTT. Its protein is CATSRDMGQGTGELFF.

This clone was counted many times. V usage is TRBV6-5 and J usage is TRBJ2-5; D not resolved. Germline V lookup: CDR1 MNHEY, CDR2 SVGAGI. The CDR3 runs 12 residues. V shed 0 bases and J shed 4 bases, with 3 bases lying between them. The CDR3 DNA sequence: TGTGCCAGCAGTTACTCGGGAGAGACCCAGTACTTC. This gives the protein CASSYSGETQYF.

This clone turned up a few times. One end of the junction does not line up with germline, which may come from a read error. The chain employs TRBV12-3 or TRBV12-4 and TRBJ1-5; TRBD1 is a possible D gene (6 bases). The CDR3 extends over 14 amino acids. The CDR3 region has the DNA TGTGTCAGCAGACCGAGGGAGGGGGATCAGCCCCAGCATTTT. It is translated as CVSRPREGDQPQHF.

Comments on this clone: This could be a read error, since a much larger clone is one nucleotide away. This CDR3 is also generated by other DNA sequences in the sample. V gene TRBV20-1 combines with J gene TRBJ1-4, with D maybe TRBD1 (5 bases). Germline V gene lookup returns CDR1 DFQATT and CDR2 SNEGSKA (reference sequence). Trimming left V 1 base short and J 7 bases short, with 13 bases between. CDR3 size: 14 residues. The CDR3 DNA reads TGCAGTGCTAGAGTCCCTGTCGGGGGTGAAAAACTGTTTTTT. It translates to CSARVPVGGEKLFF.

In this sample, this clone turned up many times. The chain combines TRBV14 with TRBJ2-7, with D hard to call. CDR3 length: 12 residues. The germline V gene encodes CDR1 SGHDN and CDR2 FVKESK. V gave up 2 bases and J gave up 7 bases, with 9 bases separating them. The CDR3 coding sequence is TGTGCCAGCAGCCAATCGCCCTGGGAGCAGTACTTC. Amino acids: CASSQSPWEQYF.